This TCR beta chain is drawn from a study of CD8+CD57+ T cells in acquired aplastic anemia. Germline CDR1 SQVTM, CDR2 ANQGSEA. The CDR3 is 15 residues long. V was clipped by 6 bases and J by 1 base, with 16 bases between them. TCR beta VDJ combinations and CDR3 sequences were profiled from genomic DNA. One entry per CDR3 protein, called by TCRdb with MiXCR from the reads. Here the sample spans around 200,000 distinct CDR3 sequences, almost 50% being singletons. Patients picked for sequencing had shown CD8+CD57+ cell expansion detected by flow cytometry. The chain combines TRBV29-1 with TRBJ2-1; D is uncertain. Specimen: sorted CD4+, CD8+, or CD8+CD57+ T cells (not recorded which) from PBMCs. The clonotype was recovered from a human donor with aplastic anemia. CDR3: CSVPPQGESYNEQFF. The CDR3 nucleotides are TGCAGCGTACCACCACAAGGCGAATCCTACAATGAGCAGTTCTTC.